The rows below give T cell receptor beta chains drawn from one sample of a study of CD8 T cells in ankylosing spondylitis. TCRdb used MiXCR to reprocess the 5' RACE reads, holding one entry per CDR3 protein. Of 800,000 to 900,000 distinct CDR3 sequences detected, about 10% appear once; the ten largest clones hold roughly 0.51%. The specimen sequenced was blood, either unsorted or a sorted T cell fraction (not recorded which). The receptors derive from a male donor with ankylosing spondylitis. CDR3s include the opening cysteine and the closing phenylalanine or tryptophan. The order of the fields is J gene, D gene, V gene, clone size, CDR3 DNA, CDR3 protein. D genes are given only for firm matches. Part of the rows lack a size; the others show once, few, many or a class for expanded clones.

j_call: TRBJ1-6
d_call: NA
v_call: TRBV20-1
clone_size: many
cdr3_nt: TGCAGTGCTAGAATCTGGACGCCCGGATCACCCCTCCACTTT
cdr3_aa: CSARIWTPGSPLHF

j_call: TRBJ2-7
d_call: TRBD2
v_call: TRBV7-2
clone_size: NA
cdr3_nt: TGTGCCAGCAGCTTAAGGGCTGGGCTAGCGGTTAACTACGAGCAGTACTTC
cdr3_aa: CASSLRAGLAVNYEQYF

j_call: TRBJ1-4
d_call: NA
v_call: TRBV7-6
clone_size: few
cdr3_nt: TGTGCCAGCAGCCACAGCCGGGCGGACGAAAAACTGTTTTTT
cdr3_aa: CASSHSRADEKLFF

j_call: TRBJ2-4
d_call: TRBD1
v_call: TRBV20-1
clone_size: NA
cdr3_nt: TGCAGTGCTAGCAGGAATACAGGGGGCCCCAAAAACATTCAGTACTTC
cdr3_aa: CSASRNTGGPKNIQYF

j_call: TRBJ2-7
d_call: TRBD2
v_call: TRBV20-1
clone_size: few
cdr3_nt: TGCAGTGCCACAACCGGGACTAGCGGGTATACCTACGAGCAGTACTTC
cdr3_aa: CSATTGTSGYTYEQYF

j_call: TRBJ2-2
d_call: TRBD1
v_call: TRBV27
clone_size: few
cdr3_nt: TGTGCCAGCAGTTTAGTAGCAGGGGGCAACACCGGGGAGCTGTTTTTT
cdr3_aa: CASSLVAGGNTGELFF

j_call: TRBJ1-1
d_call: NA
v_call: TRBV12-3/TRBV12-4
clone_size: NA
cdr3_nt: TGTGCCAGCAGTTTACGCCCGAGGGAGAACACTGAAGCTTTCTTT
cdr3_aa: CASSLRPRENTEAFF

j_call: TRBJ1-6
d_call: NA
v_call: TRBV11-2
clone_size: NA
cdr3_nt: TGTGCCAGCAGCACAAGGGACTTCCGGAGCTCCTATAATTCACCCCTCCACTTT
cdr3_aa: CASSTRDFRSSYNSPLHF

j_call: TRBJ1-1
d_call: NA
v_call: TRBV10-3
clone_size: many
cdr3_nt: TGTGCCATCAGGGGGGTGGGGGCTGACACTGAAGCTTTCTTT
cdr3_aa: CAIRGVGADTEAFF

j_call: TRBJ2-7
d_call: TRBD2
v_call: TRBV5-1
clone_size: few
cdr3_nt: TGCGCCAGCAGCTTACGACTAGCGGGAGTCCCCACCGAGCAGTACTTC
cdr3_aa: CASSLRLAGVPTEQYF

j_call: TRBJ2-1
d_call: TRBD2
v_call: TRBV20-1
clone_size: few
cdr3_nt: TGCAGTGCCACCCTAGCGGGAGTTACCAATGAGCAGTTCTTC
cdr3_aa: CSATLAGVTNEQFF

j_call: TRBJ2-5
d_call: NA
v_call: TRBV9
clone_size: many
cdr3_nt: TGTGCCAGCAGCGGGACTAGGGGGGAAGAGACCCAGTACTTC
cdr3_aa: CASSGTRGEETQYF

j_call: TRBJ2-1
d_call: TRBD2
v_call: TRBV25-1
clone_size: NA
cdr3_nt: TGTGCCAGCAGTGAACCTAAGGTAGCGGGAGCAGGGCAGCTCTTC
cdr3_aa: CASSEPKVAGAGQLF

j_call: TRBJ1-2
d_call: NA
v_call: TRBV20-1
clone_size: NA
cdr3_nt: TGCAGTGCTGCAACGGGACGGTCCTATGGCTACACCTTC
cdr3_aa: CSAATGRSYGYTF

j_call: TRBJ2-2
d_call: NA
v_call: TRBV20-1
clone_size: few
cdr3_nt: TGCAGTGCGACCGGGTTCCAGACCAGCACCGGGGAGCTGTTTTTT
cdr3_aa: CSATGFQTSTGELFF

j_call: TRBJ2-1
d_call: TRBD2
v_call: TRBV20-1
clone_size: few
cdr3_nt: TGCAGTGCCGTGGGCCTTAGAGCGGGAGAACGGAGCTCCTACAATGAGCAGTTCTTC
cdr3_aa: CSAVGLRAGERSSYNEQFF

j_call: TRBJ2-1
d_call: NA
v_call: TRBV7-2
clone_size: NA
cdr3_nt: TGTGCCAGCAGCTTAATAGACCTCCAGTTCTTC
cdr3_aa: CASSLIDLQFF

j_call: TRBJ1-6
d_call: NA
v_call: TRBV9
clone_size: NA
cdr3_nt: TGTGCCAGCAGCGTAGGGGTCAGGGTGAATTCACCCCTCCACTTT
cdr3_aa: CASSVGVRVNSPLHF

j_call: TRBJ1-6
d_call: NA
v_call: TRBV20-1
clone_size: NA
cdr3_nt: TGCAGTGCCCCGGGCAGGCCGAATTCACCCCTCCACTTT
cdr3_aa: CSAPGRPNSPLHF

j_call: TRBJ1-5
d_call: NA
v_call: TRBV6-5
clone_size: few
cdr3_nt: TGTGCCAGCAGTTACTCGGATCCTCCGCCGTACCAGCCCCAGCATTTT
cdr3_aa: CASSYSDPPPYQPQHF

j_call: TRBJ2-6
d_call: NA
v_call: TRBV20-1
clone_size: few
cdr3_nt: TGCAGTGCTAGGGGCCCAGGCAGCTCTGGGGCCAACGTCCTGACTTTC
cdr3_aa: CSARGPGSSGANVLTF